These 3 T cell receptor beta chains share one sample of origin, sequenced in a study of T cells in women clearing cervical HPV infection. Profiled with immunoSEQ multiplex PCR; TCRdb holds only in-frame clones, not every one. Seen in this sample are 20,000 to 25,000 clones; the ten most common clones hold around 6%. Sequencing was performed on blood buffy coat. The receptor source for this set is a woman aged 18-70 years with a cervical HPV16 infection that either progressed to CIN3+ or cleared (not recorded which).

Comments on this clone: The read finishes 3 residues shy of the CDR3 end, and the germline J gene is used to complete it. J is TRBJ2-2 and V is TRBV5-1; 7 bases align to TRBD1. J was trimmed by 0 bases and V by 2 bases; bases with no gene match: 4. This CDR3 region has 16 residues. Germline loops: CDR1 SGHRS, CDR2 YFSETQ. This CDR3 is CASSFRTGANTGELFF. The DNA read from the CDR3 is TGCGCCAGCAGCTTTCGGACAGGAGCGAACACCGGGGAG. The whole variable domain, remainder taken from reference TRBV5-1 and TRBJ2-2, is KAGVTQTPRYLIKTRGQQVTLSCSPISGHRSVSWYQQTPGQGLQFLFEYFSETQRNKGNFPGRFSGRQFSNSRSEMNVSTLELGDSALYLCASSFRTGANTGELFFGEGSRLTVL.

Comment on this clone: The read is 3 residues too short to cover the CDR3 end, so that end is filled in from the germline J gene. The gene calls are TRBV6-4 and TRBJ1-1; weak D call: TRBD1 (5 bases). The germline V gene encodes CDR1 MRHNA and CDR2 SNTAGT. This CDR3 spans 14 amino acids. V dropped 3 bases and J dropped 3 bases, with 11 bases sitting between them. Partial CDR3 DNA: TGTGCCAGCAGTGAGCAAGCGGGGGACACTGAA. This gives the protein CASSEQAGDTE. The full CDR3 sequence reads CASSEQAGDTEAFF.

Points on this clone: The CDR3 goes on 3 residues after the read ends, and that part is filled in from the germline J gene. This rearrangement joins TRBV18 to TRBJ2-1, with D perhaps TRBD1 (5 bases). Trimming left V 2 bases short and J 4 bases short, with 12 bases between. This CDR3 has 15 amino acids. Germline V lookup: CDR1 KGHSH, CDR2 LQKENI. The CDR3 protein is CASSPSQGPYNEQFF. The sequenced part of the CDR3 DNA is TGTGCCAGCTCACCATCGCAGGGTCCGTACAATGAG.